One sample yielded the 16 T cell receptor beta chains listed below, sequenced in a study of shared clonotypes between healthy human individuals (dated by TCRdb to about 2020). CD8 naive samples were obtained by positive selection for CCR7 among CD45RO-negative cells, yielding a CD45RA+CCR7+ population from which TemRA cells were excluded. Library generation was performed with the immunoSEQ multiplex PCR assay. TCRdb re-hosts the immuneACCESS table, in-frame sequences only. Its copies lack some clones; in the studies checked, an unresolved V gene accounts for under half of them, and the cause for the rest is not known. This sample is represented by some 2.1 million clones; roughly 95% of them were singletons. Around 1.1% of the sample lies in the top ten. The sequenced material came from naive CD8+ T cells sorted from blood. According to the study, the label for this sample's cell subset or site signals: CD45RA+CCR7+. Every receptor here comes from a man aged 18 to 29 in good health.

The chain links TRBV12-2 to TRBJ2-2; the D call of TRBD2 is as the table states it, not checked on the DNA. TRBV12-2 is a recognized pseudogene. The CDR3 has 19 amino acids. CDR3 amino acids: CASRLASSSGRANTGELFF. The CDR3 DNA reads TGTGCAAGTCGCTTAGCTTCTTCTAGCGGGAGGGCGAACACCGGGGAGCTGTTTTTT.

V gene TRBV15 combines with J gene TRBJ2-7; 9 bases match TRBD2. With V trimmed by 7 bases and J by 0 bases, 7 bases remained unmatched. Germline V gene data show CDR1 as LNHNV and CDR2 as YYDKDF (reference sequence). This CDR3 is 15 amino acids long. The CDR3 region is CATTVAGESSYEQYF. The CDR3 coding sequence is TGTGCCACCACCGTAGCGGGGGAGAGCTCCTACGAGCAGTACTTC.

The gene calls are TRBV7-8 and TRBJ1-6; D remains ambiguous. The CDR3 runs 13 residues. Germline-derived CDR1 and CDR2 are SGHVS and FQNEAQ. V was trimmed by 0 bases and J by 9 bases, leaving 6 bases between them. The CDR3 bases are TGTGCCAGCAGCTTAGCTGGAGCTTCACCCCTCCACTTT. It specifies CASSLAGASPLHF.

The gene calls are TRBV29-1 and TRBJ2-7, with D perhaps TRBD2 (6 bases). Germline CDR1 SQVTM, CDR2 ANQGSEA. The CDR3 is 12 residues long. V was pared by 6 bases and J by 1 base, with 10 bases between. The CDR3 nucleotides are TGCAGCGTCCGGGGGACGTCCTACGAGCAGTACTTC. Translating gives CSVRGTSYEQYF.

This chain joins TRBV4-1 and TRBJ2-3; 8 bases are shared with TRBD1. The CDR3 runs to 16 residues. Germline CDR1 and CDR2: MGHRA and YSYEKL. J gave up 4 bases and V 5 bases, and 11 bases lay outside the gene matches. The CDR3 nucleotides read TGCGCCAGCAGCACACAATATACAGGGGGAGCAGATACGCAGTATTTT. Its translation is CASSTQYTGGADTQYF.

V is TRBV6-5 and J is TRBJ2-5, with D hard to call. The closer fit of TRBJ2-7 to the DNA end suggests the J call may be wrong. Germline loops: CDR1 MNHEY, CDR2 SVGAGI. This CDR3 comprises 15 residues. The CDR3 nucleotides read TGTGCCAGCAGTTACTCGAGAGGAGAATTCTACGAGCAGTACTTC. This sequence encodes CASSYSRGEFYEQYF.

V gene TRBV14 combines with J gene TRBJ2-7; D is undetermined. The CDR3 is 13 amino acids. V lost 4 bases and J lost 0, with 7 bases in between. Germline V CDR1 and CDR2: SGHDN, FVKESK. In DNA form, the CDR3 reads TGTGCCAGCAGCCTAGACGGCTCCTACGAGCAGTACTTC. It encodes CASSLDGSYEQYF.

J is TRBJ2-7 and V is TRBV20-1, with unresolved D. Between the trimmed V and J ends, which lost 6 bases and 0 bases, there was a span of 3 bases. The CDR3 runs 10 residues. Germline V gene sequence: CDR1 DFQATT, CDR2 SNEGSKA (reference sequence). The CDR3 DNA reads TGCAGTGCCTACTCCTACGAGCAGTACTTC. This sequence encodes CSAYSYEQYF.

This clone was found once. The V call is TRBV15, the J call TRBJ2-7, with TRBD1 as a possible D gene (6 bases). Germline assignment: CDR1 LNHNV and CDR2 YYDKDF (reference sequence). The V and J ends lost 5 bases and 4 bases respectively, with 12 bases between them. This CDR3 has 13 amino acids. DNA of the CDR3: TGTGCCACCAGCCCATTCCAGGGGTACGAGCAGTACTTC. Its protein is CATSPFQGYEQYF. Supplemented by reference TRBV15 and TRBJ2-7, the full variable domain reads DAMVIQNPRYQVTQFGKPVTLSCSQTLNHNVMYWYQQKSSQAPKLLFHYYDKDFNNEADTPDNFQSRRPNTSFCFLDIRSPGLGDTAMYLCATSPFQGYEQYFGPGTRLTVT.

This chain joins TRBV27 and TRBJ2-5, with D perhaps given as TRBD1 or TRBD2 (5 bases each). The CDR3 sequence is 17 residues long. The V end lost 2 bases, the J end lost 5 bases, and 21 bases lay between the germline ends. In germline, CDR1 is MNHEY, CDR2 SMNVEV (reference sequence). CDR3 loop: CASSLMGVAGARETQYF. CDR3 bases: TGTGCCAGCAGTTTAATGGGGGTAGCTGGTGCACGTGAGACCCAGTACTTC.

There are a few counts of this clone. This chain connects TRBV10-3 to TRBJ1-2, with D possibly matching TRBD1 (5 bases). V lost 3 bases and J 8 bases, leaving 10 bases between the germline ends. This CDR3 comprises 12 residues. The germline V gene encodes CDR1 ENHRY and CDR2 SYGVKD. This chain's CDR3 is CAISDGAQGYTF. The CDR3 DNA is TGTGCCATCAGTGACGGGGCTCAAGGCTACACCTTC.

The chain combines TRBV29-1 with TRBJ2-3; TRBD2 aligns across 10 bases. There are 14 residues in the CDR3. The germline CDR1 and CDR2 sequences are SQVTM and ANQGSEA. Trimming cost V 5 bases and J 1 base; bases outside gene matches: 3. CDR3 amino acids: CSVPLAGGTDTQYF. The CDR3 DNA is TGCAGCGTTCCTCTAGCGGGGGGCACAGATACGCAGTATTTT.

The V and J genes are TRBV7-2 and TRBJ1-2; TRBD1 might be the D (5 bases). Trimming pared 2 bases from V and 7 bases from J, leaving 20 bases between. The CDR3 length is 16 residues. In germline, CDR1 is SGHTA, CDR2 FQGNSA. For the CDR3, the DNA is TGTGCCAGCAGCTTATTCAGTCGGGGCAGGGAGGGTGGCTACACCTTC. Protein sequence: CASSLFSRGREGGYTF.

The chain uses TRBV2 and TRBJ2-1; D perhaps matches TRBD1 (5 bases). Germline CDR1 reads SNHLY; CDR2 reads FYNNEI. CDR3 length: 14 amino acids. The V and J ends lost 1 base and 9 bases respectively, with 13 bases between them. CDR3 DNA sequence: TGTGCCAGCAGTGAAGGGACAACCTGGGGTGAGCAGTTCTTC. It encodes CASSEGTTWGEQFF.

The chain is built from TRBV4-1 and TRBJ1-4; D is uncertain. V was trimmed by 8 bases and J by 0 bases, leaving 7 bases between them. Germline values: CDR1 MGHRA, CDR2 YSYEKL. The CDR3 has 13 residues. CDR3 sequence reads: CASSVATNEKLFF. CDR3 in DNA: TGCGCCAGCTCGGTTGCAACTAATGAAAAACTGTTTTTT.

Here the CDR3 reads CASGKQGPPYNSPLHF. The CDR3 DNA reads as TGTGCCAGCGGGAAACAGGGACCCCCTTATAATTCACCCCTCCACTTT. The chain is built from TRBV27 and TRBJ1-6; D perhaps matches TRBD1 (6 bases). Germline loops: CDR1 MNHEY, CDR2 SMNVEV (reference sequence). This CDR3 region has 16 residues. Trimming shortened V by 8 bases and J by 4 bases, and 18 bases separated the two germline ends.